This T cell receptor (beta chain) was sequenced for a study of patients and donors after allogeneic stem cell transplantation. This clonotype appeared a few times. Each CDR3 protein gets one entry after TCRdb re-called the RT-PCR reads with MiXCR. Of more than 850,000 distinct CDR3 sequences in the sample, about a sixth were seen once. V was clipped by 5 bases and J by 1 base, with 13 bases between them. Germline CDR1 and CDR2: SGDLS and YYNGEE. CDR3 size: 15 residues. This TCR came from a human donor who was either an allogeneic HSCT recipient or a stem cell or donor lymphocyte infusion donor (not recorded which). It is not recorded whose cells these are; they may come from a transplant donor. Sequencing was performed on blood, either unsorted or a sorted T cell fraction (not recorded which). The chain employs TRBV9 and TRBJ1-3; D gene ambiguous. The CDR3 region has the DNA TGTGCCAGCAGTGGGAGAGCCCTATCTGGAAACACCATATATTTT. It yields the protein CASSGRALSGNTIYF.